This T cell receptor beta chain came from a study of T cells in localized non-small cell lung cancer. Study-level findings and limits: Among the top 100 tumor clones, a median roughly 57 appeared in adjacent lung. T cell clonality was highest in uninvolved adjacent lung, above tumor.

This CDR3 is built from 14 residues. This clone was recorded once. No antigen is known for it. Data came from immunoSEQ multiplex PCR; TCRdb stores just in-frame clones and leaves some out. This sample carries about 23,000 clones, less than 90% of them seen once, and the ten largest clones take roughly 15%. Source: peripheral blood, taken before any cancer treatment. The chain joins TRBV21-1 to TRBJ2-3; the table names TRBD1, a call not compared with the DNA. TRBV21-1 constitutes a pseudogene. The receptor was isolated from a male donor at least 60 years old with stage I lung adenocarcinoma. CDR3 sequence reads: CASFRQGGTDTQYF. In nucleotides, the CDR3 is TGTGCCAGCTTTCGACAGGGAGGTACAGATACGCAGTATTTT.